The clone carrying this T cell receptor (beta chain) was observed a handful of times. Antigen specificity is unknown. The authors isolated at least 7 million PBMCs per sample. This sample stems from a study of blood T cells in healthy people across ages. Overall study results and limits: Among T cells, TCR beta diversity per million cells dropped roughly linearly as age rose.

The CDR3 is 13 amino acids. Between the trimmed V and J ends, which lost 8 bases and 4 bases, there was a span of 14 bases. Germline-derived CDR1 and CDR2 are MGHRA and YSYEKL. Through a sample-barcoded 5' primer and a J-beta primer mix, a second PCR was run for about 7 to 12 cycles. A template-switch adaptor with 12 random nucleotides tagged each cDNA molecule. TCRdb re-derived calls from the 5' RACE reads in MiXCR, one entry per CDR3 protein. The profile shows some 560,000 distinct CDR3 sequences, around a quarter of them singletons. These records were also assigned to another study, of T cells of mothers and their children. From that paper: Donors comprised a few healthy Caucasian mothers plus their six children.

The rearrangement uses TRBV4-1 and TRBJ1-2; D is possibly TRBD1 (5 bases). This clonotype was obtained from a boy between 2 and 10 years old in good health. Material for sequencing was blood. The CDR3 DNA reads as TGCGCCAGCCGGGGGGACGGACGCTATGGCTACACCTTC. As protein: CASRGDGRYGYTF.